This entry features one T cell receptor beta chain sequence. Its antigen is currently unknown. Other DNA sequences in this sample translate to the same CDR3. This record comes from a study of shared clonotypes between healthy human individuals. Study-wide points: Memory subsets had estimated richness that was generally smaller than that of naive subsets.

The V end was cut by 0 bases, the J end by 6 bases, with 9 bases between. This CDR3 spans 14 amino acids. Per germline, CDR1 SGHRS and CDR2 YFSETQ. Some clones are missing from TCRdb's copy, which holds only in-frame ones; the method was immunoSEQ multiplex PCR. The sample lists roughly 2 million clones, roughly 95% seen once, with approximately 0.13% in the top ten. The receptor comes from a man younger than 30 in good health. V usage is TRBV5-1 and J usage is TRBJ1-4; weak D call: TRBD1 (5 bases). The sequencing sample was made of naive CD4+ T cells sorted from blood. As to subset: CD45RA+ positively selected. The CDR3 reads CASSLDRGDEKLFF. CDR3 bases: TGCGCCAGCAGCTTGGACCGAGGGGATGAAAAACTGTTTTTT.